The clone carrying this T cell receptor beta chain appeared once. Its antigen is not known. Other DNA sequences in the sample encode the same CDR3. This sample is part of a study of T cell responses to AZD1222 COVID-19 vaccine. Whole-study findings and limits: Repertoire sampling happened only post peak T cell response. At 160-218 and 743-854, vaccine-associated CD4 TCRs were dominant, and they spanned spike. Regions left unmutated in variants are reportedly the target of nearly half of spike-specific TCRs. Donor demographics were predominantly white British with a female majority; clonal diversity may be underestimated.

V lost 0 bases and J lost 4, with 7 bases in between. CDR1 and CDR2 (germline): MNHNS, SASEGT. The CDR3 has 14 amino acids. Clones were sequenced by immunoSEQ multiplex PCR, and TCRdb holds only the in-frame ones, with some missing. The table records 150,000 to 200,000 clones, 92% of them present only once. The starting material was peripheral blood, obtained 28 days after the second AZD1222 dose. The chain couples TRBV6-1 to TRBJ1-3, with D unresolved. This clonotype was obtained from an adult who received the AZD1222 COVID-19 vaccine. CDR3 amino acids: CASSEAGAGNTIYF. The CDR3, as DNA: TGTGCCAGCAGTGAAGCGGGAGCGGGAAACACCATATATTTT.